A single sample is the source of the 8 T cell receptor beta chains below, sequenced in a study of radiation and T cells in renal cell carcinoma. Data came from immunoSEQ multiplex PCR; TCRdb stores just in-frame clones and leaves some out. This table has around 140,000 clones, approximately 86% appearing once. Time point denoted: blood 4 weeks post-SBRT, at nephrectomy. Treatment in this sample: 15 Gy SBRT to primary tumor, nephrectomy 4 weeks later. This specimen consisted of blood, obtained from a patient whose treatment included radiotherapy and nephrectomy. The receptor set was obtained from a woman in her forties or fifties with renal cell carcinoma.

This chain uses TRBV5-5 with TRBJ1-1, with D tentatively TRBD1 (6 bases). The germline V gene has CDR1 SGHKS and CDR2 YYEKEE (reference sequence). This CDR3 contains 14 residues. V lost 4 bases and J 4 bases, leaving 14 bases between the germline ends. The CDR3 region is CASSPQGDATEAFF. CDR3 nucleotides: TGTGCCAGCAGCCCACAGGGTGATGCCACTGAAGCTTTCTTT.

The V call is TRBV10-2, the J call TRBJ1-1; D is perhaps TRBD1 (6 bases). Germline V gene data show CDR1 as WSHSY and CDR2 as SAAADI. The CDR3 loop spans 13 amino acids. V lost 5 bases and J 3 bases, leaving 10 bases between the germline ends. CDR3 in DNA: TGCGCCAGCAGTCCGTCAGGGGACACTGAAGCTTTCTTT. Translation: CASSPSGDTEAFF.

The chain combines TRBV19 with TRBJ2-7; the match to TRBD1 covers 9 bases. The germline CDR1 and CDR2 sequences are LNHDA and SQIVND (reference sequence). V lost 4 bases, J lost 6 bases, and 13 bases stayed unmatched. This CDR3 contains 16 residues. Written as DNA, the CDR3 is TGTGCCAGTAGTAGCGGTATAACAGGGGGCGCGGGCGAGCAGTACTTC. As protein: CASSSGITGGAGEQYF. The variable domain in full, completed from reference TRBV19 and TRBJ2-7, reads DGGITQSPKYLFRKEGQNVTLSCEQNLNHDAMYWYRQDPGQGLRLIYYSQIVNDFQKGDIAEGYSVSREKKESFPLTVTSAQKNPTAFYLCASSSGITGGAGEQYFGPGTRLTVT.

In its sample, this clone was seen once. J is TRBJ2-7 and V is TRBV6-1; tentative D call: TRBD1 (6 bases). V lost 5 bases and J lost 2, with 13 bases in between. The CDR3 runs 14 residues. CDR1 is MNHNS, CDR2 SASEGT, per germline. CDR3 amino acids: CASSTRTVAYEQYF. The CDR3 nucleotides are TGTGCCAGCAGTACGAGGACAGTAGCCTACGAGCAGTACTTC.

The genes are TRBV6-1 and TRBJ2-5; unclear D gene. Trimming pared 5 bases from V and 4 bases from J, leaving 2 bases between. CDR3 size: 10 residues. Looked up from germline, CDR1 is MNHNS and CDR2 is SASEGT. CDR3 sequence (DNA): TGTGCCAGCAGTCGAGAGACCCAGTACTTC. Its translation is CASSRETQYF.

The CDR3 reads CASSPGTVPTLNYGYTF. For the CDR3, the DNA is TGTGCCAGCAGCCCCGGGACAGTACCGACTCTAAACTATGGCTACACCTTC. V gene TRBV5-4 combines with J gene TRBJ1-2; 7 positions agree with TRBD1. The J segment lost 2 bases and the V segment lost 4 bases, leaving 14 bases of the junction unmatched. Germline V CDR1 and CDR2: SGHNT, YYREEE (reference sequence). The CDR3 totals 17 residues.

This sequence joins TRBV9 and TRBJ1-2, with TRBD1 matching 8 bases. The CDR3 spans 15 residues. Germline CDR1 and CDR2: SGDLS and YYNGEE. V was pared by 3 bases and J by 6 bases, with 10 bases of the junction left unmatched. This CDR3 reads CASSARQGFSDGYTF. The CDR3 DNA is TGTGCCAGCAGCGCGAGACAGGGGTTCTCAGATGGCTACACCTTC.

The chain joins TRBV9 to TRBJ2-7; 10 bases are shared with TRBD2. CDR1 SGDLS and CDR2 YYNGEE come from the germline V gene. V lost 0 bases and J lost 2; bases outside the gene matches: 5. The CDR3 sequence is 16 residues long. The CDR3 spells CASSVGTSGFPYEQYF. For the CDR3, the DNA is TGTGCCAGCAGCGTAGGGACTAGCGGATTCCCCTACGAGCAGTACTTC. Filled out from reference TRBV9 and TRBJ2-7, the complete variable domain reads DSGVTQTPKHLITATGQRVTLRCSPRSGDLSVYWYQQSLDQGLQFLIQYYNGEERAKGNILERFSAQQFPDLHSELNLSSLELGDSALYFCASSVGTSGFPYEQYFGPGTRLTVT.